The 18 T cell receptor beta chains presented below share a single source sample, sequenced in a study of T cells in Graves' hyperthyroidism and ophthalmopathy. Amplification yielded TCR beta CDR3 regions, with RNA transcripts as the source. HTBI primers were used for first-round RT-PCR of the TCR CDR3. Via MiXCR, TCRdb re-called the multiplex PCR reads, giving one row per CDR3 protein. The sample contains around 250,000 distinct CDR3 sequences, more than 12% of which appear only once. Sample: blood. The receptors were sampled from a woman aged 35 to 49 with Graves' hyperthyroidism that later progressed to Graves' ophthalmopathy.

This clonotype was counted at least ten times. The chain combines TRBV10-3 with TRBJ1-1; 7 positions agree with TRBD1. V lost 6 bases to trimming and J lost 8 bases; unmatched junction nucleotides: 6. The germline CDR1 and CDR2 sequences are ENHRY and SYGVKD. The CDR3 has 12 residues. The CDR3 DNA follows: TGTGCCATCAGGAGGACAGGAGAAGAAGCTTTCTTT. It encodes CAIRRTGEEAFF.

In regard to this clonotype: Since a much larger clone is just one base distant, this may be a read error. CDR3 protein: CASSPKLVVGEQYF. The CDR3 coding sequence is TGTGCCAGCTCACCCAAACTAGTGGTGGGTGAGCAGTACTTC. This sequence joins TRBV18 and TRBJ2-7, with D possibly being TRBD2 (5 bases). CDR3 length equals 14 residues. Germline CDR1 and CDR2: KGHSH and LQKENI. The V end lost 3 bases, the J end lost 7 bases, and 16 bases lay between the germline ends. Combining the CDR3 with reference TRBV18 and TRBJ2-7 gives the whole variable domain NAGVMQNPRHLVRRRGQEARLRCSPMKGHSHVYWYRQLPEEGLKFMVYLQKENIIDESGMPKERFSAEFPKEGPSILRIQQVVRGDSAAYFCASSPKLVVGEQYFGPGTRLTVT.

This clonotype was counted only a few times. This chain uses TRBV19 with TRBJ1-1; D is possibly TRBD1 (5 bases). In germline, CDR1 is LNHDA, CDR2 SQIVND (reference sequence). V was shortened by 5 bases and J by 4 bases, with 17 bases between the two germline ends. This CDR3 is built from 15 residues. The CDR3: CASSWNIGALTEAFF. The CDR3 coding sequence is TGTGCCAGTAGTTGGAATATTGGGGCTCTCACTGAAGCTTTCTTT.

The sample holds a few counts of this clonotype. V is TRBV7-9 and J is TRBJ1-1; 11 nucleotides match TRBD1. The CDR3 is 18 residues long. With 5 bases clipped from V and 2 bases from J, the junction kept 13 bases outside the gene matches. Germline V gene sequence: CDR1 SEHNR, CDR2 FQNEAQ (reference sequence). CDR3 sequence (DNA): TGTGCCAGCAGCCCCCCTAAACGGGACAGGGGGGGAAACACTGAAGCTTTCTTT. This encodes CASSPPKRDRGGNTEAFF.

This clonotype has ten or more counts. J is TRBJ2-2 and V is TRBV12-3 or TRBV12-4; D remains ambiguous. The V gene lost 4 bases and the J gene lost 15 bases, with 15 bases spanning the gap. The CDR3 has 12 residues. The CDR3 loop reads CASSYSPGSLFF. The CDR3 DNA reads TGTGCCAGCAGTTATTCCCCCGGGTCATTGTTTTTT.

This clonotype was seen a few times. The V call is TRBV18, the J call TRBJ2-7, with D perhaps TRBD1 (5 bases). Germline V lookup: CDR1 KGHSH, CDR2 LQKENI. The CDR3 is 13 amino acids. Trimming left V 5 bases short and J 6 bases short, with 14 bases between. The CDR3 nucleotides read TGTGCCAGCTCATCCCGCGACAGCCTCGAGCAGTACTTC. It codes for CASSSRDSLEQYF. The full variable domain, in which reference TRBV18 and TRBJ2-7 provide the parts outside the CDR3, is NAGVMQNPRHLVRRRGQEARLRCSPMKGHSHVYWYRQLPEEGLKFMVYLQKENIIDESGMPKERFSAEFPKEGPSILRIQQVVRGDSAAYFCASSSRDSLEQYFGPGTRLTVT.

This clonotype was counted at least ten times. This chain links TRBV14 with TRBJ2-5, with 8 bases aligning to TRBD2. The CDR3 has 16 amino acids. J lost 5 bases, V lost 1 base, and 9 bases had no gene match. Per germline, CDR1 SGHDN and CDR2 FVKESK. This CDR3 is CASSQVRPGLGETQYF. The CDR3 nucleotides are TGTGCCAGCAGCCAAGTCCGGCCGGGACTAGGTGAGACCCAGTACTTC.

In its sample, this clonotype was seen many times. The chain carries TRBV20-1 and TRBJ1-1; D not certain. Germline CDR1 and CDR2: DFQATT and SNEGSKA (reference sequence). Trimming took 6 bases from V and 7 from J, leaving 6 bases between them. The CDR3 spans 9 residues. The CDR3 region has the DNA TGCAGTGCCAGGCTTGAAGCTTTCTTT. Protein product: CSARLEAFF.

The table lists this clonotype with many counts. The gene calls are TRBV19 and TRBJ2-1; 10 bases align to TRBD2. Per germline, CDR1 LNHDA and CDR2 SQIVND (reference sequence). The CDR3 is 15 amino acids. J lost 4 bases, V lost 4 bases, and 4 bases had no gene match. CDR3 region: CASSRTSGRYNEQFF. CDR3 nucleotide sequence: TGTGCCAGTAGTAGGACTAGCGGAAGATACAATGAGCAGTTCTTC. Full variable domain (remainder filled in from reference TRBV19 and TRBJ2-1): DGGITQSPKYLFRKEGQNVTLSCEQNLNHDAMYWYRQDPGQGLRLIYYSQIVNDFQKGDIAEGYSVSREKKESFPLTVTSAQKNPTAFYLCASSRTSGRYNEQFFGPGTRLTVL.

Many counts were recorded for this clonotype. V is TRBV20-1 and J is TRBJ2-7; 10 nucleotides match TRBD2. This CDR3 contains 13 residues. V gave up 6 bases and J gave up 2 bases; unmatched junction bases: 4. Germline V gene sequence: CDR1 DFQATT, CDR2 SNEGSKA (reference sequence). The CDR3 DNA reads TGCAGTGCAGGAGGACTAGCGGCCTACGAGCAGTACTTC. Encoded protein: CSAGGLAAYEQYF.

This clonotype was observed at least ten times. The chain recombines TRBV28 with TRBJ2-7; D not resolved. V was shortened by 6 bases and J by 0 bases, with 9 bases between the two germline ends. The CDR3 is 13 residues long. The germline CDR1 and CDR2 sequences are MDHEN and SYDVKM. The CDR3 region is CASRPGPSYEQYF. Written as DNA, the CDR3 is TGTGCCAGCAGACCTGGTCCCTCCTACGAGCAGTACTTC.

This clonotype has ten or more counts. CDR3 DNA: TGTGCCAGCAGTGCTGCTAGCGGCACAGATACGCAGTATTTT. This encodes CASSAASGTDTQYF. J is TRBJ2-3 and V is TRBV6-1, with D tentatively TRBD2 (6 bases). CDR1 and CDR2 (germline): MNHNS, SASEGT. The CDR3 has 14 residues. V was cut by 4 bases and J by 1 base, with 9 bases left in between.

V gene TRBV11-2 combines with J gene TRBJ2-2, with D tentatively TRBD2 (6 bases). Germline V gene sequence: CDR1 SGHAT, CDR2 FQNNGV. The CDR3 loop spans 15 amino acids. The germline V and J ends were trimmed by 6 bases and 0 bases, with 11 bases remaining between them. The CDR3, as DNA: TGTGCCAGCAGGAGGGCTAGCGCGAACACCGGGGAGCTGTTTTTT. Its translation: CASRRASANTGELFF.

This clonotype was seen a handful of times. V and J are TRBV4-1 and TRBJ1-1; D uncertain. Germline values: CDR1 MGHRA, CDR2 YSYEKL. Trimming left V 0 bases short and J 1 base short, with 12 bases between. CDR3 length: 16 amino acids. The CDR3 here is CASSQDQESGNTEAFF. CDR3 in DNA: TGCGCCAGCAGCCAAGATCAGGAGAGTGGGAACACTGAAGCTTTCTTT.

V is TRBV27 and J is TRBJ1-2; TRBD1 matches at 8 bases. The length of the CDR3 is 18 residues. V lost 0 bases to trimming and J lost 0 bases; unmatched junction nucleotides: 9. CDR1 MNHEY and CDR2 SMNVEV come from the germline V gene (reference sequence). The CDR3 bases are TGTGCCAGCAGTTTATCGGGATTCGGACAGGGACCTAACTATGGCTACACCTTC. Encoded protein: CASSLSGFGQGPNYGYTF.

At least ten counts were recorded for this clonotype. This rearrangement joins TRBV12-3 or TRBV12-4 to TRBJ1-6; the match to TRBD1 covers 7 bases. There are 18 residues in the CDR3. V shed 0 bases, J shed 2 bases, and the junction held 7 bases outside the gene matches. CDR3 protein: CASSLAWGTVAYNSPLHF. The CDR3 coding sequence is TGTGCCAGCAGTTTAGCGTGGGGGACAGTTGCCTATAATTCACCCCTCCACTTT.

This clonotype showed up just once. The chain uses TRBV19 and TRBJ1-2; perhaps TRBD1 as D (5 bases). V lost 2 bases and J lost 5, with 12 bases in between. From germline, CDR1 is LNHDA and CDR2 SQIVND (reference sequence). This CDR3 has 14 residues. The CDR3 DNA follows: TGTGCCAGTAGTATATGGACCAGGGATTATGGCTACACCTTC. It encodes CASSIWTRDYGYTF.

This chain links TRBV7-9 with TRBJ2-1, with D possibly matching TRBD2 (6 bases). There are 15 residues in the CDR3. Germline-derived CDR1 and CDR2 are SEHNR and FQNEAQ (reference sequence). Trimming took 2 bases from V and 4 from J, leaving 12 bases between them. This chain's CDR3 is CASSLWGGDYNEQFF. Written as DNA, the CDR3 is TGTGCCAGCAGCTTATGGGGCGGGGATTACAATGAGCAGTTCTTC.